This T cell receptor (beta chain) was retrieved from a study of blood T cell repertoires in COVID-19. The CDR3 is 15 residues long. As concerns this clone: A read error may account for a junction end that differs from germline.

TCRdb's table, derived via immunoSEQ multiplex PCR, lists solely in-frame clones and lacks some. The table lists tens of thousands of clones, around 87% of them singletons. This sequence joins TRBV23-1 and TRBJ2-2; 8 bases fit TRBD1. TRBV23-1 is designated an ORF whose function remains uncertain. This TCR derives from a woman between 45 and 60 years old with active or convalescent COVID-19. Sample: peripheral blood. The CDR3 spells CSEGGQGRSAGELFF. The DNA for the CDR3 is TGTTCTGAGGGCGGACAGGGCCGTAGTGCCGGGGAGCTGTTTTTT.